Described below is a single TCR beta chain sequence and its context. No antigen is known for it. CDR3 length: 16 amino acids. With V trimmed by 0 bases and J by 3 bases, 5 bases remained unmatched. Germline CDR1 is SGHTA and CDR2 is FQGTGA. This entry belongs to a study of T cell clones after liver transplantation. Regarding the study as a whole: Post-transplant, graft-donor-reactive CD4 TCRbeta sequences in blood dropped significantly in most of the 8 subjects.

Clones were read by immunoSEQ multiplex PCR, and TCRdb kept only the in-frame ones, dropping some. The sample has some 120,000 clones, around nine tenths seen once. The TCR sequence derives from a human patient who received a liver transplant. Some T cells may be provided by the graft donor. Sequencing used CD4+ T cells from blood, obtained 12 months after liver transplant. The chain recombines TRBV7-3 with TRBJ2-7, with TRBD2 matching over 10 bases. The CDR3 nucleotides read TGTGCCAGCAGCTTAACAGCGGCTAGCGGGGGCTACGAGCAGTACTTC. Its translation: CASSLTAASGGYEQYF.